This TCR beta chain was obtained from a study of CD8 T cells in Susac syndrome. When the RNA was reverse transcribed, random hexamers were used with an input of about 0.45 to 1 ug. By means of immunoSEQ multiplex PCR, TCR beta CDR3 spanning 54 Vbeta and 13 Jbeta underwent amplification. TCRdb re-called the immunoSEQ multiplex PCR reads with MiXCR, one entry per CDR3 protein. Of 130,000 or so distinct CDR3 sequences listed, roughly 95% are singletons. Sequencing of TCR beta covered CD8+ and CD4+ T cells obtained from blood. The multiple sclerosis controls, all treatment-naive patients, had relapsing-remitting disease that was stable or active. The CDR3 covers 17 residues. Germline loops: CDR1 MGHRA, CDR2 YSYEKL. Unmatched junction bases numbered 5, after V lost 1 base and J lost 1 base.

The sequenced sample consisted of CD4+ T cells from PBMCs. The TCR comes from a human donor with multiple sclerosis. The V and J genes are TRBV4-1 and TRBJ2-5; 11 nucleotides line up with TRBD1. The CDR3 sequence: CASSQGTGGLIQETQYF. In nucleotides, the CDR3 is TGCGCCAGCAGCCAAGGGACAGGGGGCTTAATCCAAGAGACCCAGTACTTC.